Listed here are 5 T cell receptor beta chains from one sample, sequenced in a study of shared clonotypes between healthy human individuals. The naive CD8 subset, CD45RO-negative cells positively selected for CCR7, excluded terminally differentiated effector memory CD45RA+ cells. Method: immunoSEQ multiplex PCR; TCRdb's copy keeps in-frame clones and lacks some. The table shows about 2.1 million clones, with just over 90% occurring only once. What was sequenced was naive CD8+ T cells from PBMCs. The receptors shown here come from a man aged 18 to 30 in good health. Some clones in this sample may be carry-over from other donors' samples.

The CDR3 loop is CASSRDGSYEQYF. CDR3 sequence (DNA): TGTGCCAGTAGTCGGGACGGCTCCTACGAGCAGTACTTC. The chain couples TRBV19 to TRBJ2-7; D is tentatively TRBD1 or TRBD2 (5 bases each). Trimming removed 5 bases at V and 0 bases at J, with 8 bases between. Germline V lookup: CDR1 LNHDA, CDR2 SQIVND (reference sequence). The CDR3 covers 13 residues.

The chain uses TRBV6-5 and TRBJ1-1; 7 bases align to TRBD1. Germline lookup yields CDR1 MNHEY and CDR2 SVGAGI. CDR3 length: 15 residues. The V and J ends lost 6 bases and 0 bases, in that order; junction bases with no gene match: 7. The CDR3 region has the DNA TGTGCCAGCAGCCCTCTACAGGGGATGAACACTGAAGCTTTCTTT. It codes for CASSPLQGMNTEAFF.

This clone came up once. The chain carries TRBV27 and TRBJ2-1; no reliable D call. CDR1 is MNHEY, CDR2 SMNVEV, per germline (reference sequence). Trimming removed 5 bases from V and 8 bases from J, with 13 bases in between. The CDR3 length is 13 residues. CDR3 residues: CASSQPRFDEQFF. In DNA form, the CDR3 reads TGTGCCAGCAGTCAACCGAGGTTCGATGAGCAGTTCTTC.

The V and J genes are TRBV7-9 and TRBJ2-1, with TRBD2 matching over 11 bases. The CDR3 is 17 amino acids. V was clipped by 1 base and J by 5 bases; unmatched bases: 7. CDR1 is SEHNR, CDR2 FQNEAQ, per germline (reference sequence). The CDR3 sequence: CASSLGPTSGTHNEQFF. The CDR3 DNA follows: TGTGCCAGCAGCTTAGGGCCGACTAGCGGGACACACAATGAGCAGTTCTTC.

The chain recombines TRBV7-3 with TRBJ2-2; the D call may be TRBD1 or TRBD2 (5 bases each). V shed 0 bases and J shed 2 bases, with 16 bases lying between them. Looked up from germline, CDR1 is SGHTA and CDR2 is FQGTGA. This CDR3 comprises 18 residues. The CDR3 sequence is CASSLTVGTGANTGELFF. CDR3 DNA: TGTGCCAGCAGCTTAACGGTGGGGACCGGGGCTAACACCGGGGAGCTGTTTTTT.